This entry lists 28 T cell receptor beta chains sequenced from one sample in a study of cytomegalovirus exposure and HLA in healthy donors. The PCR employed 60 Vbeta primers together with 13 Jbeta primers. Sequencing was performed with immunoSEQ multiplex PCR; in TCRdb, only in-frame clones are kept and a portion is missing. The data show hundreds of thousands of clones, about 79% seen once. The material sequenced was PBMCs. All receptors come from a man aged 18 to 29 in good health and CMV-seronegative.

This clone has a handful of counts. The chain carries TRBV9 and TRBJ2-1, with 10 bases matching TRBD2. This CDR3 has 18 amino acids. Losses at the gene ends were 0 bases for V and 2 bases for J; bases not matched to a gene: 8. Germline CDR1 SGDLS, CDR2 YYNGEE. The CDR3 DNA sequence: TGTGCCAGCAGCGTAGGGGCTAGCGGGAGTGTCGCCTACAATGAGCAGTTCTTC. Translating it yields CASSVGASGSVAYNEQFF.

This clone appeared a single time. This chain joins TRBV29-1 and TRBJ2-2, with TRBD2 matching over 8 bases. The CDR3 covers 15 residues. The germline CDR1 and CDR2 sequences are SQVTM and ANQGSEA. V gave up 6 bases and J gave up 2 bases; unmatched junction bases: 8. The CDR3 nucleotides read TGCAGCGTGGCAAAGCGGGAGCGAAACACCGGGGAGCTGTTTTTT. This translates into CSVAKRERNTGELFF.

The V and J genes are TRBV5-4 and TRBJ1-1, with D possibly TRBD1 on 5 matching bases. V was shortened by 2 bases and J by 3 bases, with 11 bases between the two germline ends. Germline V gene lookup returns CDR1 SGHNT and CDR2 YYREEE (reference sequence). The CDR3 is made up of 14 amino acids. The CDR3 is CASSLRGGDTEAFF. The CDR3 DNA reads TGTGCCAGCAGCTTACGGGGGGGGGACACTGAAGCTTTCTTT.

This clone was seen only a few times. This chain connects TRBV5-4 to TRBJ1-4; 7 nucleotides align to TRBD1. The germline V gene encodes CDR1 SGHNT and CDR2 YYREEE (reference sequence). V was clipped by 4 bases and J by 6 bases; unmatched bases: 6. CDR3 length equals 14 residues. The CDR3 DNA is TGTGCCAGCAGCCCGGGACAGCGAGATGAAAAACTGTTTTTT. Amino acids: CASSPGQRDEKLFF.

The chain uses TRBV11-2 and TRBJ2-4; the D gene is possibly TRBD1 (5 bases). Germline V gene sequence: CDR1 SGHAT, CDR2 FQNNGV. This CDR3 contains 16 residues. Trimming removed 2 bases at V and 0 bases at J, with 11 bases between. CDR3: CASSLRQGVAKNIQYF. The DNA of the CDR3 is TGTGCCAGCAGCTTAAGGCAGGGTGTAGCCAAAAACATTCAGTACTTC.

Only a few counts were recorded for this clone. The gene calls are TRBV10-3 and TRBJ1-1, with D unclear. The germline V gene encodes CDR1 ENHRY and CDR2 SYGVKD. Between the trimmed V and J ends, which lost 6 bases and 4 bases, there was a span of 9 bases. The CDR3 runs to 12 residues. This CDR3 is CAISGEGTEAFF. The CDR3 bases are TGTGCCATCAGCGGAGAAGGCACTGAAGCTTTCTTT.

As DNA, the CDR3 is TGTGCCAGCTCACCCGATGACAGTTCGGTTACGCCCCAGCATTTT. It translates to CASSPDDSSVTPQHF. The chain is built from TRBV18 and TRBJ1-5; tentative D call: TRBD1 (5 bases). This CDR3 comprises 15 residues. From germline, CDR1 is KGHSH and CDR2 LQKENI. V shed 3 bases and J shed 9 bases, with 18 bases lying between them.

CDR3 coding DNA: TGCGCCAGCAGCCCTAATCCGGGGGGGCGGGAGCAGTACTTC. Translated: CASSPNPGGREQYF. V is TRBV4-3 and J is TRBJ2-7; 8 nucleotides agree with TRBD2. This CDR3 is 14 amino acids long. Trimming took 4 bases from V and 7 from J; bases not matched to a gene: 9. Germline V lookup: CDR1 LGHNA, CDR2 YSLEER.

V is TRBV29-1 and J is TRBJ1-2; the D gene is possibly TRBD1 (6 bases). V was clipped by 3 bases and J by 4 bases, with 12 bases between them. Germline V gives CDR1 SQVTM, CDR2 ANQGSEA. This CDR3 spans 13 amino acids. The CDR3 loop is CSVEGGLGYGYTF. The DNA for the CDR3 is TGCAGCGTTGAGGGGGGGCTGGGCTATGGCTACACCTTC.

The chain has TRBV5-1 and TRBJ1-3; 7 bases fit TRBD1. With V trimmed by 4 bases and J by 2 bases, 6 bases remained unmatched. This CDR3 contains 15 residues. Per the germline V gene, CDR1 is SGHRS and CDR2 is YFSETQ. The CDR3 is CASSVDRNTGNTIYF. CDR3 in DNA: TGCGCCAGCAGCGTGGACAGGAATACTGGAAACACCATATATTTT.

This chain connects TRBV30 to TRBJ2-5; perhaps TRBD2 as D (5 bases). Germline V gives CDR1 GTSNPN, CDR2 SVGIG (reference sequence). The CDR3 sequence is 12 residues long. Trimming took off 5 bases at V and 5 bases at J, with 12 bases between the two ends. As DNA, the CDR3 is TGTGCCTGGGCCCTTACGGGGGAGACCCAGTACTTC. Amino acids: CAWALTGETQYF.

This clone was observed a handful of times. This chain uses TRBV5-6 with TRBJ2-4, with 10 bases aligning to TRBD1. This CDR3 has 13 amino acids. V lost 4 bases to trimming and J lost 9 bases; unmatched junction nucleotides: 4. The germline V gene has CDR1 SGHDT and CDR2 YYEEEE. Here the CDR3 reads CASSGDRGSIQYF. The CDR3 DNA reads TGTGCCAGCAGCGGGGACAGGGGATCCATTCAGTACTTC.

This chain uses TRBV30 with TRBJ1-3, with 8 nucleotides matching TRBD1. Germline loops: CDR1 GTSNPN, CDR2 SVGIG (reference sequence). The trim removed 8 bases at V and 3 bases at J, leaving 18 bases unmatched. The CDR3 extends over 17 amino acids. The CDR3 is CAGTLQLTGGYGNTIYF. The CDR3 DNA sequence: TGTGCCGGGACCTTACAACTCACAGGGGGTTATGGAAACACCATATATTTT.

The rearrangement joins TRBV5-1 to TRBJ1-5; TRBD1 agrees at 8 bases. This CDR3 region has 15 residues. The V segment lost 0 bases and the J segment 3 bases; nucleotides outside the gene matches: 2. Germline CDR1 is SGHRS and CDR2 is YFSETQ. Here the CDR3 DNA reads TGCGCCAGCAGCTTGGGGGACAGGTTCAATCAGCCCCAGCATTTT. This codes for CASSLGDRFNQPQHF. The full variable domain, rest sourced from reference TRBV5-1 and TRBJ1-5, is KAGVTQTPRYLIKTRGQQVTLSCSPISGHRSVSWYQQTPGQGLQFLFEYFSETQRNKGNFPGRFSGRQFSNSRSEMNVSTLELGDSALYLCASSLGDRFNQPQHFGDGTRLSIL.

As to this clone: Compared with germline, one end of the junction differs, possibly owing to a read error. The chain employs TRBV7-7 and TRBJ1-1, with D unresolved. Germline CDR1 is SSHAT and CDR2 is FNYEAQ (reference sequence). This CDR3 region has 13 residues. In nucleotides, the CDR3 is TGTGCTAGCAGCCTCCTCCCGAACACTGAAGCTTTCTTT. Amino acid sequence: CASSLLPNTEAFF.

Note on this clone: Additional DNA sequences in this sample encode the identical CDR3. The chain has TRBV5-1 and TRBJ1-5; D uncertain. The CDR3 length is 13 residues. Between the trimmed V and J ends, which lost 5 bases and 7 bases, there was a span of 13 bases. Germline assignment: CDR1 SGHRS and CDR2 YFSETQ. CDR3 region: CASREEAGQPQHF. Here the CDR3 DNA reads TGCGCCAGCAGGGAGGAGGCAGGACAGCCCCAGCATTTT. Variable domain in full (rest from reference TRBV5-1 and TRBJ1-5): KAGVTQTPRYLIKTRGQQVTLSCSPISGHRSVSWYQQTPGQGLQFLFEYFSETQRNKGNFPGRFSGRQFSNSRSEMNVSTLELGDSALYLCASREEAGQPQHFGDGTRLSIL.

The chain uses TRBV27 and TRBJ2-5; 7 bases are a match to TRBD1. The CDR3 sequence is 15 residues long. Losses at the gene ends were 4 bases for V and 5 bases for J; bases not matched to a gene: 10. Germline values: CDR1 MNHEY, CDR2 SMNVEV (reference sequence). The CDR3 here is CASSSNRGSGETQYF. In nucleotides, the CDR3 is TGTGCCAGCAGTTCCAACAGGGGCAGTGGGGAGACCCAGTACTTC.

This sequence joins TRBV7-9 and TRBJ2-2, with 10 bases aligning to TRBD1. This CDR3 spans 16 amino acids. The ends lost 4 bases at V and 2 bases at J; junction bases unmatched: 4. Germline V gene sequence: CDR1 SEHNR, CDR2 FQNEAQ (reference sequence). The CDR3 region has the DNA TGTGCCAGCAGCTCCGGGACAGGGGTAAACACCGGGGAGCTGTTTTTT. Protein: CASSSGTGVNTGELFF.

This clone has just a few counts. As DNA, the CDR3 is TGTGCCAGCAGTGCGGGACTAGCGGGGGGAGCAGATACGCAGTATTTT. This gives the protein CASSAGLAGGADTQYF. The chain recombines TRBV2 with TRBJ2-3, with 15 bases lining up with TRBD2. This CDR3 spans 16 amino acids. V lost 4 bases and J lost 4; bases outside the gene matches: 3. Per the germline V gene, CDR1 is SNHLY and CDR2 is FYNNEI.

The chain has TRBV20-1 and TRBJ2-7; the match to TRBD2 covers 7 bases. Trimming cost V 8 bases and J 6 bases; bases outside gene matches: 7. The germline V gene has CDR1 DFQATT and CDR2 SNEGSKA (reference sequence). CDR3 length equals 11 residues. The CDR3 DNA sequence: TGCAGTACCACCCGACTAGCCGAGCAGTACTTC. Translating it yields CSTTRLAEQYF.

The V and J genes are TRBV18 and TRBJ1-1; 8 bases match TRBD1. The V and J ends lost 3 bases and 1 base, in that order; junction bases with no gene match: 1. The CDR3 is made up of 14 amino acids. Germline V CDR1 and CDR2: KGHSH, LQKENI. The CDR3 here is CASSPGQANTEAFF. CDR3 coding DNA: TGTGCCAGCTCACCGGGACAGGCGAACACTGAAGCTTTCTTT.

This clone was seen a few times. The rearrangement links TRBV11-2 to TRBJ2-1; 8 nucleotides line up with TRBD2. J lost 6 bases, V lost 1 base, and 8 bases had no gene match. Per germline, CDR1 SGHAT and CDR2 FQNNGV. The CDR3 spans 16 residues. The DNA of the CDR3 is TGTGCCAGCAGCTTAGCGGGAGGGCCCGCGTCCAATGAGCAGTTCTTC. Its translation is CASSLAGGPASNEQFF.

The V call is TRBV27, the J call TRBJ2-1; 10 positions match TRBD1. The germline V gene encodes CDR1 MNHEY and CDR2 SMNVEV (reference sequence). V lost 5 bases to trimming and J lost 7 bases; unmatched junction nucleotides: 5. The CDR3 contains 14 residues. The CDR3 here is CASSIGQGVNEQFF. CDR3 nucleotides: TGTGCCAGCAGTATCGGACAGGGGGTAAATGAGCAGTTCTTC.

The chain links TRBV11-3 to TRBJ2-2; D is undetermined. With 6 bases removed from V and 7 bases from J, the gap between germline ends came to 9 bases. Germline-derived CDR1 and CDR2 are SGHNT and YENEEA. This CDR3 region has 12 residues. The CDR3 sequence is CASSFIVGELFF. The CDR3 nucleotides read TGTGCCAGCAGTTTCATTGTCGGGGAGCTGTTTTTT.

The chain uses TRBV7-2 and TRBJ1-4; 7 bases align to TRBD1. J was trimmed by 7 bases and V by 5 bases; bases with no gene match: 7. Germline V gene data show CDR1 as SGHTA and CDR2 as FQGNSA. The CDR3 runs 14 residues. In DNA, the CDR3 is TGTGCCAGCAGCCCCCAGACAGGGCCTGAAAAACTGTTTTTT. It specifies CASSPQTGPEKLFF.

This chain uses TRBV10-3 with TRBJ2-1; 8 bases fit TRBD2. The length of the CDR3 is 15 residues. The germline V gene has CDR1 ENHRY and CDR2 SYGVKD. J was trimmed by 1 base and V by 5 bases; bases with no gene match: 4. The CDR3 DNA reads TGTGCCATCAGTAACGCGGGGGGTTCCTACAATGAGCAGTTCTTC. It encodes CAISNAGGSYNEQFF.

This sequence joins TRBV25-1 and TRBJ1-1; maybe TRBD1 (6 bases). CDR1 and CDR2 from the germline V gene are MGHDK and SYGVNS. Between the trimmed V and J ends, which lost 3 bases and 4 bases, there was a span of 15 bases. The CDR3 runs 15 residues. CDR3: CASSDNAGAPTEAFF. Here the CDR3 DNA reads TGTGCCAGCAGTGATAACGCAGGGGCGCCCACTGAAGCTTTCTTT.

CDR3 nucleotide sequence: TGCAGTGCTAGTTGGGAGAATGAGCAGTTCTTC. It translates to CSASWENEQFF. This chain links TRBV20-1 with TRBJ2-1; TRBD2 is a possible D gene (5 bases). Per germline, CDR1 DFQATT and CDR2 SNEGSKA (reference sequence). V was cut by 3 bases and J by 7 bases, with 7 bases left in between. This CDR3 spans 11 amino acids.